The 3 T cell receptor beta chains listed next were all sequenced from one sample in a study of blood T cells in healthy people across ages. Through a sample-barcoded 5' primer and a J-beta primer mix, a second PCR was run for roughly 6 to 12 cycles. Using its own MiXCR run on the 5' RACE reads, TCRdb lists one record per CDR3 protein. The data contain more than 650,000 distinct CDR3 sequences, 20% to 25% of them singletons. Sample: blood. The receptors originated from a man aged 65 to 79 in good health.

This clonotype was recorded a few times. The chain carries TRBV28 and TRBJ2-7; TRBD2 agrees at 12 bases. The CDR3 extends over 15 amino acids. The trim removed 5 bases at V and 5 bases at J, leaving 7 bases unmatched. The germline gives CDR1 MDHEN, CDR2 SYDVKM. The CDR3 region is CASSLLAGGFNEQYF. The CDR3 coding sequence is TGTGCCAGCAGTCTCCTAGCGGGGGGGTTTAACGAGCAGTACTTC.

This clonotype was picked up a small number of times. The rearrangement joins TRBV19 to TRBJ1-3; unclear D gene. Trimming cost V 4 bases and J 4 bases, with 11 bases left between them. The germline V gene encodes CDR1 LNHDA and CDR2 SQIVND (reference sequence). The CDR3 loop spans 14 amino acids. As DNA, the CDR3 is TGTGCCAGTAGTACCAATGGGCACGGAAACACCATATATTTT. Its translation is CASSTNGHGNTIYF.

This clonotype was found a few times. The V call is TRBV20-1, the J call TRBJ2-5; no reliable D call. The better agreement between TRBJ2-7 and the DNA end casts doubt on the J call. Germline CDR1 DFQATT, CDR2 SNEGSKA (reference sequence). The CDR3 spans 14 residues. This chain's CDR3 is CSARDGLLPHEQYF. In DNA, the CDR3 is TGCAGTGCTAGAGATGGATTATTGCCGCACGAGCAGTACTTC.